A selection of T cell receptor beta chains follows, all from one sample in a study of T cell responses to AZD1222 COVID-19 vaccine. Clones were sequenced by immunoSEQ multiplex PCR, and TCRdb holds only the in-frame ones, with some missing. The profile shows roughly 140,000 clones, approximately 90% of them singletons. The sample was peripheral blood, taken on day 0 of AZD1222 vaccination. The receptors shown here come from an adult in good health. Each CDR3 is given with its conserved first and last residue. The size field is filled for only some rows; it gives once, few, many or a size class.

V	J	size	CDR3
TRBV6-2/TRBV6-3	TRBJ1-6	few	CASSYSGQGNSPLHF
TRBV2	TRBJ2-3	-	CASSGTARTDTQYF
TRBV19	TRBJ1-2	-	CASTIDGVGYGYTF
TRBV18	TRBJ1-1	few	CASSPRGQGDEAFF
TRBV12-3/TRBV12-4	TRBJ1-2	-	CASRGAGDYGYTF
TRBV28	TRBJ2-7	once	CASSFNRLGHSYEQYF
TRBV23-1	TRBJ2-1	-	CASSQRRADSHNEQFF
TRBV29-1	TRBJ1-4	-	CSVEVPGRSRELFF
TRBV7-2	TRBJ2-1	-	CASSSSYTSGGEQFF
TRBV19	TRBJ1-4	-	CASSIVGMNEKLFF
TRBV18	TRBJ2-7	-	CASSPRDSYYEQYF
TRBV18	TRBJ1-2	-	CASSPSEGANYGYTF
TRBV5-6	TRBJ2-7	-	CASSLYQGGQGTYEQYF
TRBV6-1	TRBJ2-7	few	CASSEPRGPSSYEQYF
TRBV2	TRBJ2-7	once	CASSEEGQYEQYF
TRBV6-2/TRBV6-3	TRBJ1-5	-	CASSTQRGPQHF
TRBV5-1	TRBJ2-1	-	CASSLGGTSGYNEQFF
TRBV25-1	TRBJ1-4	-	CASSEVTNEKLFF
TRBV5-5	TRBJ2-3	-	CASSLGTGSDTQYF
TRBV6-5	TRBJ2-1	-	CASRPLEILEQFF
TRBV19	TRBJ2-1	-	CASSVTSGGSNEQFF
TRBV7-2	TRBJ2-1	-	CASSLDSIAVEQFF
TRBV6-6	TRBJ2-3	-	CASRSSGRASDTQYF
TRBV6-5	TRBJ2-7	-	CASRPNTGGVYEQYF
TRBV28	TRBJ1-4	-	CASSLGKVSGNNEKLFF
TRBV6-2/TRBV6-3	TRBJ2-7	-	CASSYAAGRPYEQYF
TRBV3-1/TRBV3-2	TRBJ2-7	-	CASSQDLSSYEQYF
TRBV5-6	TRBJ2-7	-	CASSIQRDLWIGQYF
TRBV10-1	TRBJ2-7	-	CASSARRPKASSYEQYF
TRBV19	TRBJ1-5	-	CASSLSGRGLNQPQHF
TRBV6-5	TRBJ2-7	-	CASSYSILAGEYEQYF
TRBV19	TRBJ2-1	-	CASSGLAGVGNEQFF
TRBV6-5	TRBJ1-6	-	CASMGGGNSPLHF
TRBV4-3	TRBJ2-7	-	CASSQGWQGMYSTPYEQYF
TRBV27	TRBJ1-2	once	CASSLGPKGSKLAGYTF
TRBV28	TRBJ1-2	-	CASSRTGGYTF
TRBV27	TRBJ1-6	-	CASRVQLNSPLHF
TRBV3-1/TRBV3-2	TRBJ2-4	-	CASSLRPRGNFDKNIQYF
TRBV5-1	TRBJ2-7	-	CASSLSRDVSYEQYF
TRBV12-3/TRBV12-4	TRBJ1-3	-	CASSIIGNTIYF
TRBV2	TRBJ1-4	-	CASSGTGQPNEKLFF
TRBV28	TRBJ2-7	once	CATRGQARYEQYF
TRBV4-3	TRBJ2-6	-	CASSQDSSNGANVLTF
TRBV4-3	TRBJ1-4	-	CASSQDGATNEKLFF
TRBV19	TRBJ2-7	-	CASSMGSGESSYEQYF
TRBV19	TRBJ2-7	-	CASSIGTGGYEQYF
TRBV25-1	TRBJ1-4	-	CASSSQQGRLEKLFF
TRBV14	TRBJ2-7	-	CASSQGPKGSDDEQYF
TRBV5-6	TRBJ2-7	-	CASSLSGGDEQYF
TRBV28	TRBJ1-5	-	CASIGPSNQPQHF
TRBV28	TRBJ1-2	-	CASSFAGGYTF